What follows is one T cell receptor beta chain and its context. The data are from a study of T-cell reconstitution after alpha-beta-depleted transplantation in children. The CDR3 sequence is 15 residues long. The germline V and J ends were trimmed by 4 bases and 3 bases, with 13 bases remaining between them. Germline V gene sequence: CDR1 MGHRA, CDR2 YSYEKL. A library of TCRbeta sequences, prepared with unique molecular identifiers, was generated. TCRdb itself ran the PCR reads through MiXCR, one entry per CDR3 protein. The repertoire has some 500,000 distinct CDR3 sequences, 15% to 20% of them found once; the top ten carry over 3%.

This rearrangement joins TRBV4-1 to TRBJ2-1, with a weak D call TRBD1 (5 bases). This material consisted of PBMCs from the stem cell graft donor, taken from the stem cell graft. This clonotype was sampled from a human donor who donated a stem cell graft to a child with acute lymphoblastic leukemia. The CDR3 region is CASSPGVGDYNEQFF. CDR3 in DNA: TGCGCCAGCAGCCCAGGAGTAGGGGACTACAATGAGCAGTTCTTC.